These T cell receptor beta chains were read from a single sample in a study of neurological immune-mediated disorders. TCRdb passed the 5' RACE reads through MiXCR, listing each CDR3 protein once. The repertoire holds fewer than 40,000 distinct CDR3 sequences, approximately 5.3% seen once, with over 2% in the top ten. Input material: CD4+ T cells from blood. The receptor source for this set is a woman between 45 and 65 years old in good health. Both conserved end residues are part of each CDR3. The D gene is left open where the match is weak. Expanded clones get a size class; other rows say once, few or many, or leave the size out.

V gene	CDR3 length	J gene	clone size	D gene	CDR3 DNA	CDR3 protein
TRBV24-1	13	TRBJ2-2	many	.	TGTGCCACCAGTGCTGGATGGAACGGGGAGCTGTTTTTT	CATSAGWNGELFF
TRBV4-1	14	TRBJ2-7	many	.	TGCGCCAGCAGCCAAGCCATGCGTACCTACGAGCAGTACTTC	CASSQAMRTYEQYF
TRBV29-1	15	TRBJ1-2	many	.	TGCAGCGTTGCCATCCTTGGAGGACAGAACTATGGCTACACCTTC	CSVAILGGQNYGYTF
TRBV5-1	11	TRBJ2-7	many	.	TGCGCCAGCAGCTCGAACTACGAGCAGTACTTC	CASSSNYEQYF
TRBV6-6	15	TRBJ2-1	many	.	TGTGCCAGCAGTTACTCCGGGACCCAGAGAAGGGAGCAGTTCTTC	CASSYSGTQRREQFF
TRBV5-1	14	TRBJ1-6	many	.	TGCGCCAGCAGCTTGGACGCGGGAAATTCACCCCTCCACTTT	CASSLDAGNSPLHF
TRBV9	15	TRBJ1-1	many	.	TGTGCCAGCAGCGGGGGGACTTTGGGGAACACTGAAGCTTTCTTT	CASSGGTLGNTEAFF
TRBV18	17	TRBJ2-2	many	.	TGTGCCAGCTCAACCCTGATTCCGGGCGCGAGGACCGGGGAGCTGTTTTTT	CASSTLIPGARTGELFF
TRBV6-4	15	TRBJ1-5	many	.	TGTGCCAGCAGTGCAGAAGGGACAAGCAATCAGCCCCAGCATTTT	CASSAEGTSNQPQHF
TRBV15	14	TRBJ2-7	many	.	TGTGCCACCAGCAGAGGAGGGCAGGGCTACGAGCAGTACTTC	CATSRGGQGYEQYF
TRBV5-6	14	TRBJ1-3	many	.	TGTGCCAGCAGCTTGGGGACAGCCGGAAACACCATATATTTT	CASSLGTAGNTIYF
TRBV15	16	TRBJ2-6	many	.	TGTGCCACCAGCAAAGAGTGGGACTCTGGGGCCAACGTCCTGACTTTC	CATSKEWDSGANVLTF
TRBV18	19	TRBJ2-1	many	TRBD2	TGTGCCAGCTCACCGCCCCTTGCGGGAGGACCTGGTGGTCGCAATGAGCAGTTCTTC	CASSPPLAGGPGGRNEQFF
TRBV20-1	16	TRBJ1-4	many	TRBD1	TGCAGTGCTAGAGATATAATGGGACAGACTAATGAAAAACTGTTTTTT	CSARDIMGQTNEKLFF
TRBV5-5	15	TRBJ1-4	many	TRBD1	TGTGCCAGCAGCTTCGGACAGGGGGACAATGAAAAACTGTTTTTT	CASSFGQGDNEKLFF
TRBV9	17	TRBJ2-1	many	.	TGTGCCAGCAGCGTCGACACGCCTACCCTAGTTGTGGATGAGCAGTTCTTC	CASSVDTPTLVVDEQFF
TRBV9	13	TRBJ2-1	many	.	TGTGCCAGCAGCGCGGGACTTTACAATGAGCAGTTCTTC	CASSAGLYNEQFF
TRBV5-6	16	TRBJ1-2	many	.	TGTGCCAGCAGCCCGGGCAGGGGTGAAGGACAGAGAGGCTACACCTTC	CASSPGRGEGQRGYTF
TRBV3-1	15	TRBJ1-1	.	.	TGTGCCAGCAGCCTCAAAGTCGGGGGGGGATCTGAAGCTTTCTTT	CASSLKVGGGSEAFF
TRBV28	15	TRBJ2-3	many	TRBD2	TGTGCCAGCAATGAGGTGACTAGCTTTTCAGATACGCAGTATTTT	CASNEVTSFSDTQYF
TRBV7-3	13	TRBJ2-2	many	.	TGTGCCAGCAGCGGGGGTGAAGGGCAGGAGCTGTTTTTT	CASSGGEGQELFF
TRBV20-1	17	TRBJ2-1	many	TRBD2	TGCAGTGCTAGAGAAAGGACTGGGCTAGCGGGGGGAACGTTCGGGTTCTTC	CSARERTGLAGGTFGFF
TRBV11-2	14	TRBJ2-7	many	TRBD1	TGTGCCAGCAGCGGGCGGACAGGGCCCTACGAGCAGTACTTC	CASSGRTGPYEQYF
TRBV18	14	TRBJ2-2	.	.	TGTGCCAGCTCACCAGACATGGGCACCGGGGAGCTGTTTTTT	CASSPDMGTGELFF
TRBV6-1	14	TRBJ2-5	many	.	TGTGCCAGCAGTGAAGGGTCTCAGCAAGAGACCCAGTACTTC	CASSEGSQQETQYF
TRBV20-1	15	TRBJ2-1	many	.	TGCAGTGCTATCGACCCTATGCAGGGGTACAATGAGCAGTTCTTC	CSAIDPMQGYNEQFF
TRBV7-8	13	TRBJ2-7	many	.	TGTGCCAGCAGCTTCGACACATTGTACGAGCAGTACTTC	CASSFDTLYEQYF
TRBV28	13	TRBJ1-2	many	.	TGTGCCAGCAGTTCAGGTGGAACCTATGGCTACACCTTC	CASSSGGTYGYTF
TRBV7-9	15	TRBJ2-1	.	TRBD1	TGTGCCAGCAGCGCATCCGGGACAGGGTTTAATGAGCAGTTCTTC	CASSASGTGFNEQFF
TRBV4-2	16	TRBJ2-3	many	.	TGTGCCAGCAGCCCACTCCTAGCCGGAATCACAGATACGCAGTATTTT	CASSPLLAGITDTQYF
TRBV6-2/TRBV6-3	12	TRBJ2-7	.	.	TGTGCCAGCAGAGAACAGTCCTACGAGCAGTACTTC	CASREQSYEQYF
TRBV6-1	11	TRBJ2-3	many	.	TGTGCCAGCAGGGAGGTGGATACGCAGTATTTT	CASREVDTQYF
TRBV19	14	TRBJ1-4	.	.	TGTGCCAGTAGTATCGCAGGGTCCGGAGAAAAACTGTTTTTT	CASSIAGSGEKLFF
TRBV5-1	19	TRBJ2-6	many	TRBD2	TGCGCCAGCCAAATCGAACCTAGCGGGGGCCCTTCTGGGGCCAACGTCCTGACTTTC	CASQIEPSGGPSGANVLTF
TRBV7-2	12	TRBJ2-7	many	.	TGTGCCAGCAGCTTAGGGTACTACGAGCAGTACTTC	CASSLGYYEQYF
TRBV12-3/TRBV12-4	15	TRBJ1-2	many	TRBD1	TGTGCCAGCAGTTCCGGGGACAGCTATAACTATGGCTACACCTTC	CASSSGDSYNYGYTF
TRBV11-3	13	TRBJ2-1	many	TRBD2	TGTGCCAGCAGCTACCTCGTGGGACTAGGTCAGTTCTTC	CASSYLVGLGQFF